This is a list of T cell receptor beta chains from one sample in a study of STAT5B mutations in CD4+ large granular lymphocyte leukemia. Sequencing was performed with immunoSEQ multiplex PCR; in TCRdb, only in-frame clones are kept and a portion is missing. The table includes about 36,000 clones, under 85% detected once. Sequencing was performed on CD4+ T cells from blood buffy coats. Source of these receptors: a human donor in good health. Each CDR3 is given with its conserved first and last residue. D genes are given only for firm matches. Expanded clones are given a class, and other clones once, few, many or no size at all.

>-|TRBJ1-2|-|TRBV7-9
TGTGCCAGCAGCTTAGATGGCCTCTATGGCTACACCTTC
CASSLDGLYGYTF
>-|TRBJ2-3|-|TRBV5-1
TGCGCCAGCAGCTTGGGACAGAGGGCAGATACGCAGTATTTT
CASSLGQRADTQYF
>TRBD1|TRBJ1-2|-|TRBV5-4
TGTGCCAGCAGCAACGGGACAGGAAGATGGTATGGCTACACCTTC
CASSNGTGRWYGYTF
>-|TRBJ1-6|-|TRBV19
TGTGCCAGTAGTCTGGGGGCGCGTAATTCACCCCTCCACTTT
CASSLGARNSPLHF
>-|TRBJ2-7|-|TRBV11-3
TGTGCCAGCAGCTTAAGTGCAGAATACGAGCAGTACTTC
CASSLSAEYEQYF
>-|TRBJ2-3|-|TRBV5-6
TGTGCCAGCAGCTTGGAGGGCCTCACAGATACGCAGTATTTT
CASSLEGLTDTQYF
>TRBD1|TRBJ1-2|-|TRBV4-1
TGCGCCAGCAGCCTTCCGGGACAGACCCCCACCGGCTATGGCTACACCTTC
CASSLPGQTPTGYGYTF
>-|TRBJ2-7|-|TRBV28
TGTGCCAGCACTATAGGGGGGAGCAATATCTACGAGCAGTACTTC
CASTIGGSNIYEQYF
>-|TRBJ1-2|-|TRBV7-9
TGTGCCAGCAGCTTAGACAGGGCAAACTATGGCTACACCTTC
CASSLDRANYGYTF
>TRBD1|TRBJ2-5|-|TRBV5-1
TGCGCCAGCAGCCCCACGGGACAGGGTGGGGAGACCCAGTACTTC
CASSPTGQGGETQYF
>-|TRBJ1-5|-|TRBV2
TGTGCCAGCAGTGGACAGGACCCCCAGCATTTT
CASSGQDPQHF
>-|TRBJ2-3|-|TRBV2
TGTGCCAGCAGTGAAAAGACAGGGAGGGTTAACACAGATACGCAGTATTTT
CASSEKTGRVNTDTQYF
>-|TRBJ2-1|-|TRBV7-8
TGTGCCAGCAGCTTAATCCCGGGGGCAAGGGGCAATGAGCAGTTCTTC
CASSLIPGARGNEQFF
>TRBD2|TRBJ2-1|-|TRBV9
TGTGCCAGCAGCGTACTAGCGGGGCTGGGCAATGAGCAGTTCTTC
CASSVLAGLGNEQFF
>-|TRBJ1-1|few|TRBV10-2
TGCGCCAGCAGCAGCCGGGGGGACACTGAAGCTTTCTTT
CASSSRGDTEAFF
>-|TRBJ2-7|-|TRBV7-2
TGTGCCAGCAGCCGGACGGAACTCTCCTACGAGCAGTACTTC
CASSRTELSYEQYF
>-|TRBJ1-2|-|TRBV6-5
TGTGCCAGCAGTTACTCGAGCCACGGGACCTATGGCTACACCTTC
CASSYSSHGTYGYTF
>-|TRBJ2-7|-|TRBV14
TGTGCCAGCAGCCAAGTAGCAAGAGGGGTCGAGCAGTACTTC
CASSQVARGVEQYF
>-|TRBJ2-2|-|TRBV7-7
TGTGCTAGCAGGTCACAGGGTATCACCGGGGAGCTGTTTTTT
CASRSQGITGELFF
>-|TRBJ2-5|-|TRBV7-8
TGTGCCAGCAGCTACGGGGGCGAGACCCAGTACTTC
CASSYGGETQYF
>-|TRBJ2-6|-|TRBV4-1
TGCGCCAGCAGCCAAGGGACGGACATCTCTGGGGCCAACGTCCTGACTTTC
CASSQGTDISGANVLTF
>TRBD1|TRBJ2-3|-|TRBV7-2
TGTGCCAGCAGCTTTAAGGGACAGGTGTTCTCGGTTGCAGATACGCAGTATTTT
CASSFKGQVFSVADTQYF
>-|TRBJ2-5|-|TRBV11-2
TGTGCCAGCAGCTTAGATCACACACAAGAGACCCAGTACTTC
CASSLDHTQETQYF
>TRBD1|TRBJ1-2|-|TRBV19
TGTGCCAGTAGGCCGACAGGGGACTATGGCTACACCTTC
CASRPTGDYGYTF
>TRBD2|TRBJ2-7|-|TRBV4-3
TGCGCCAGCAGCCAAGAAGGGCTAGCGGGAGGTTTAACCTACGAGCAGTACTTC
CASSQEGLAGGLTYEQYF
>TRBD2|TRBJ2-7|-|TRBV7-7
TGTGCCAGCAGCTTACGGGAGGGCTACGAGCAGTACTTC
CASSLREGYEQYF
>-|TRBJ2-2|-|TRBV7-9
TGTGCCAGCAGCCGGACGGCGGGCGACACCGGGGAGCTGTTTTTT
CASSRTAGDTGELFF
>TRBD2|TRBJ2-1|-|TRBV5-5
TGTGCCAGCAGCTCTTACACTAGCGGGAGTATCTATGAGCAGTTCTTC
CASSSYTSGSIYEQFF
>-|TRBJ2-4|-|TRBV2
TGTGCCAGCAGTGAGCGGGAAGAAAACATTCAGTACTTC
CASSEREENIQYF
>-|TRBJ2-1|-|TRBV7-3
TGTGCCAGCAGCTTACCGCCCGGGATTGAGCAGTTCTTC
CASSLPPGIEQFF
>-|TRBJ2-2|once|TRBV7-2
TGTGCCAGCAGCCCCTCCCCCGGGGGCGGGGAGCTGTTTTTT
CASSPSPGGGELFF
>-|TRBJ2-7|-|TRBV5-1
TGCGCCAGCAGCTTGGCGGTTGGGGGCCTCTCCTACGAGCAGTACTTC
CASSLAVGGLSYEQYF
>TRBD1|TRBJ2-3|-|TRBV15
TGTGCCACCAGCAGAGACAGGGGGACAGATACGCAGTATTTT
CATSRDRGTDTQYF
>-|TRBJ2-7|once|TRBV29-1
TGCAGCGTTGGGGGGCTAGCATACTACGAGCAGTACTTC
CSVGGLAYYEQYF
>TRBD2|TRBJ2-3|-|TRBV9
TGTGCCAGCAGCGTAGGCTCTAGCGGAGGACTCACAGATACGCAGTATTTT
CASSVGSSGGLTDTQYF
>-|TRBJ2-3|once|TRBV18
TGTGCCAGCTCACCACGCACAGATACGCAGTATTTT
CASSPRTDTQYF
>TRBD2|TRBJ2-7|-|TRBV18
TGTGCCAGCTCACCTACGGCGGGAAGGGTACTAGCGGGGGAGGAGCAGTACTTC
CASSPTAGRVLAGEEQYF
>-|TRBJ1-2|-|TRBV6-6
TGTGCCAGCAGTCACCGGGCCGTCTATGGCTACACCTTC
CASSHRAVYGYTF
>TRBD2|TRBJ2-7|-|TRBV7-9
TGTGCCAGCAGCTTTACGTCTAGCGGAATCTACGAGCAGTACTTC
CASSFTSSGIYEQYF
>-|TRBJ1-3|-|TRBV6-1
TGTGCCAGCAGTGTCCCTAGCTCTGGAAACACCATATATTTT
CASSVPSSGNTIYF
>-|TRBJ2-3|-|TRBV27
TGTGCCAGCAGGACCGGGACACGGGGGATAGCAGATACGCAGTATTTT
CASRTGTRGIADTQYF
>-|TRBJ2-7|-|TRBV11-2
TGTGCCAGCAGCTTAGACCGGGACCCGTTAGGCGAGCAGTACTTC
CASSLDRDPLGEQYF
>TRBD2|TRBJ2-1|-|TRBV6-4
TGTGCCAGCAGTGCGGGGGGTGAGCAGTTCTTC
CASSAGGEQFF
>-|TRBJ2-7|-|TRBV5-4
TGTGCCAGCAGTAAAATCCTAGACGAGCAGTACTTC
CASSKILDEQYF
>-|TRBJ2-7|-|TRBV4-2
TGTGCCAGCAGCCAGGAGGGGTTTGGGGGCGGTTGGACTTACGAGCAGTACTTC
CASSQEGFGGGWTYEQYF
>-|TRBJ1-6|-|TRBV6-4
TGTGCCAGCAGTCAGCGGCAGGGGACCAATTCACCCCTCCACTTT
CASSQRQGTNSPLHF
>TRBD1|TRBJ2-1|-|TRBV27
TGTGCCAGCAGTATCAGGGGGCTAAGTAATGAGCAGTTCTTC
CASSIRGLSNEQFF
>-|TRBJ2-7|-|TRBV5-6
TGTGCCAGCAGAGGCAGGGCGTGGTTGGAGCAGTACTTC
CASRGRAWLEQYF
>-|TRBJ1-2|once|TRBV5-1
TGCGCCAGCAGCAATCAGGGAGGGAACTATGGCTACACCTTC
CASSNQGGNYGYTF
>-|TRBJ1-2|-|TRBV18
TGTGCCAGCTCACCGTTAGAGGGGAAAGTCCGCTATGGCTACACCTTC
CASSPLEGKVRYGYTF
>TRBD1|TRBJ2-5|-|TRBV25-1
TGTGCCAGCAGTGACGACAGACAGGGCGAGACCCAGTACTTC
CASSDDRQGETQYF
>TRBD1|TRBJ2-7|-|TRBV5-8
TGTGCCAGCAGCGGGTCGGACAGGTCCTACGAGCAGTACTTC
CASSGSDRSYEQYF
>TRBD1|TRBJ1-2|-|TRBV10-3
TGTGCCATCGGAGGACAGGGAGTTTTCTATGGCTACACCTTC
CAIGGQGVFYGYTF